Below are 21 T cell receptor beta chains sequenced from a single sample in a study of vaccination effects on CD4 cells after COVID-19. This table comes from immunoSEQ multiplex PCR, and its TCRdb copy is limited to in-frame clones, with some not included. The sample contains under 70,000 clones, around 70% of which appear only once. After roughly 10 days in culture, the CD4+ T cells were isolated. All participants had two doses of either the BNT162b2 or mRNA-1273 vaccine. No antigens are known for them. Here the sequenced sample was CD4+ T cells from PBMCs cultured without peptide, taken after COVID-19 vaccination. These receptors all come from a human donor who received a COVID-19 vaccine.

This clone came up a few times. The V gene is TRBV7-9, the J gene TRBJ1-5; D might be TRBD1 (5 bases). The V gene lost 4 bases and the J gene lost 7 bases, with 20 bases spanning the gap. The CDR3 covers 16 residues. Germline CDR1 and CDR2: SEHNR and FQNEAQ (reference sequence). CDR3 in amino acids: CASSSGPTIGGQPQHF. The CDR3 DNA reads TGTGCCAGCAGCTCGGGACCTACAATTGGAGGACAGCCCCAGCATTTT.

The V call is TRBV15, the J call TRBJ1-2; 12 bases are shared with TRBD1. Germline V gene sequence: CDR1 LNHNV, CDR2 YYDKDF (reference sequence). CDR3 size: 16 residues. V shed 0 bases and J 7 bases; nucleotides not matched to a gene: 6. The CDR3 DNA is TGTGCCACCAGCAGAGATCCCGGGACAGGGGGCGGTGGCTACACCTTC. Translation: CATSRDPGTGGGGYTF.

The chain employs TRBV11-1 and TRBJ2-7; TRBD1 matches at 7 bases. Trimming removed 6 bases from V and 1 base from J; junction bases left unmatched: 6. In germline, CDR1 is SGHAT, CDR2 FQDESV (reference sequence). This CDR3 has 14 residues. The CDR3 region has the DNA TGTGCCAGCAGGATCGACAGGGAATCCTACGAGCAGTACGTC. As protein: CASRIDRESYEQYV.

The gene calls are TRBV30 and TRBJ1-6, with 7 positions matching TRBD1. Trimming removed 7 bases from V and 7 bases from J; junction bases left unmatched: 13. The germline CDR1 and CDR2 sequences are GTSNPN and SVGIG (reference sequence). This CDR3 contains 15 residues. CDR3 protein: CASRGNRGNNSPLHF. The CDR3 region has the DNA TGTGCCTCCCGGGGGAACAGGGGCAACAATTCACCCCTCCACTTT. Full variable domain (outside the CDR3, taken from reference TRBV30 and TRBJ1-6): SQTIHQWPATLVQPVGSPLSLECTVEGTSNPNLYWYRQAAGRGLQLLFYSVGIGQISSEVPQNLSASRPQDRQFILSSKKLLLSDSGFYLCASRGNRGNNSPLHFGNGTRLTVT.

The chain is built from TRBV2 and TRBJ1-2; 11 bases line up with TRBD1. The CDR3 length is 13 residues. Trimming took 4 bases from V and 5 from J; bases not matched to a gene: 0. From germline, CDR1 is SNHLY and CDR2 FYNNEI. The CDR3 reads CASSGDRGYGYTF. Here the CDR3 DNA reads TGTGCCAGCAGTGGGGACAGGGGGTATGGCTACACCTTC. The full variable domain, in which reference TRBV2 and TRBJ1-2 provide the parts outside the CDR3, is EPEVTQTPSHQVTQMGQEVILRCVPISNHLYFYWYRQILGQKVEFLVSFYNNEISEKSEIFDDQFSVERPDGSNFTLKIRSTKLEDSAMYFCASSGDRGYGYTFGSGTRLTVV.

This clone has just one count. V gene TRBV6-5 combines with J gene TRBJ1-4; the match to TRBD1 covers 7 bases. Per the germline V gene, CDR1 is MNHEY and CDR2 is SVGAGI. The junction had 5 bases not matched to a gene; V was cut back by 2 bases and J by 5 bases. This CDR3 is built from 15 residues. The chain's CDR3 is CASSYNGRGNEKLFF. CDR3 nucleotides: TGTGCCAGCAGTTACAATGGCAGGGGGAATGAAAAACTGTTTTTT.

This clone was counted once. V and J are TRBV6-4 and TRBJ2-7, with a tentative D call TRBD2 (5 bases). CDR3 length equals 15 residues. Germline-derived CDR1 and CDR2 are MRHNA and SNTAGT. The V end was cut by 3 bases, the J end by 2 bases, with 14 bases between. CDR3 in amino acids: CASSEERGVTYEQYV. CDR3 DNA sequence: TGTGCCAGCAGTGAAGAACGGGGTGTAACCTACGAGCAGTACGTC.

The gene calls are TRBV6-5 and TRBJ2-1, with 11 bases fitting TRBD2. The CDR3 has 15 residues. With V trimmed by 6 bases and J by 6 bases, 7 bases remained unmatched. Germline lookup yields CDR1 MNHEY and CDR2 SVGAGI. CDR3 DNA sequence: TGTGCCAGCAGAAGACTAGCGGGGTTGGTCAATGAGCAGTTCTTC. It yields the protein CASRRLAGLVNEQFF.

Only a few counts were recorded for this clone. This rearrangement joins TRBV2 to TRBJ2-1; D is possibly TRBD2 (5 bases). Germline-derived CDR1 and CDR2 are SNHLY and FYNNEI. There are 13 residues in the CDR3. Trimming took off 4 bases at V and 5 bases at J, with 9 bases between the two ends. The CDR3 sequence: CASSGSVNNEQFF. The CDR3 region has the DNA TGTGCCAGCAGTGGTAGCGTAAACAATGAGCAGTTCTTC.

This sequence joins TRBV7-9 and TRBJ2-2, with a tentative D call TRBD2 (6 bases). From germline, CDR1 is SEHNR and CDR2 FQNEAQ (reference sequence). V was shortened by 7 bases and J by 2 bases, with 17 bases between the two germline ends. This CDR3 is built from 16 residues. CDR3 DNA sequence: TGTGCCAGCAATCGTGGGGGTAGCGGAAACACCGGGGAGCTGTTTTTT. Translation gives CASNRGGSGNTGELFF.

Only a few counts were recorded for this clone. The genes are TRBV18 and TRBJ1-2; possibly TRBD1 for D (5 bases). V was trimmed by 3 bases and J by 8 bases, leaving 19 bases between them. Germline V gives CDR1 KGHSH, CDR2 LQKENI. The CDR3 contains 15 residues. In nucleotides, the CDR3 is TGTGCCAGCTCACCGACCCCCGTACTGGGACTGGGCTACACCTTC. Its protein is CASSPTPVLGLGYTF.

The rearrangement links TRBV7-2 to TRBJ2-6; 8 nucleotides align to TRBD1. The CDR3 runs to 16 residues. With 8 bases clipped from V and 2 bases from J, the junction kept 8 bases outside the gene matches. The V gene's germline CDR1 is SGHTA and CDR2 FQGNSA. CDR3 DNA sequence: TGTGCCAGCCCGGACAGGGTATCTGCTGGGGCCAACGTCCTGACTTTC. Residues: CASPDRVSAGANVLTF.

The chain joins TRBV13 to TRBJ2-3; TRBD2 matches 8 bases. CDR1 is PRHDT and CDR2 is FYEKMQ in the germline V gene (reference sequence). This CDR3 is built from 14 residues. The trim removed 6 bases at V and 3 bases at J, leaving 5 bases unmatched. CDR3 coding DNA: TGTGCCAGCAGGCACGGGGGGGAAACAGATACGCAGTATTTT. It translates to CASRHGGETDTQYF.

V and J are TRBV24-1 and TRBJ2-3; D possibly corresponds to TRBD1 (6 bases). The germline V gene has CDR1 KGHDR and CDR2 SFDVKD. V lost 5 bases to trimming and J lost 1 base, with 15 bases between them. This CDR3 is built from 16 residues. As DNA, the CDR3 is TGTGCCACCAGTGGACAATCGACAGGAGGCACAGATACGCAGTATTTT. Translating it yields CATSGQSTGGTDTQYF.

The chain is built from TRBV18 and TRBJ1-1, with D possibly matching TRBD1 (6 bases). CDR1 is KGHSH, CDR2 LQKENI, per germline. This CDR3 region has 14 residues. V was clipped by 9 bases and J by 4 bases, with 18 bases between them. CDR3 bases: TGTGCCAGTAAACCAGGGGATTGGGTCACTGAAGCTTTCTTT. This sequence encodes CASKPGDWVTEAFF.

V usage is TRBV7-2 and J usage is TRBJ2-2, with D unclear. This CDR3 spans 16 amino acids. CDR1 and CDR2 from the germline V gene are SGHTA and FQGNSA. Trimming took 4 bases from V and 5 from J, leaving 17 bases between them. CDR3 amino acids: CASSSDGPGLTGELFF. In nucleotides, the CDR3 is TGTGCCAGCAGCTCCGACGGGCCAGGTCTGACCGGGGAGCTGTTTTTT.

The J gene is TRBJ2-2, the V gene TRBV3-1 (or the pseudogene TRBV3-2), with D hard to call. Trimming took 1 base from V and 3 from J, leaving 3 bases between them. Germline loops: CDR1 LGHDT, CDR2 YNNKEL (reference sequence). This CDR3 has 13 amino acids. The CDR3: CASSQGDTGELFF. The CDR3 DNA sequence: TGTGCCAGCAGCCAAGGCGACACCGGGGAGCTGTTTTTT.

The CDR3 DNA follows: TGTGCCAGCAGTGACTCGGAGGTCCAGGAGCAGTATTTT. It yields the protein CASSDSEVQEQYF. The chain links TRBV6-4 to TRBJ2-3, with D tentatively TRBD2 (5 bases). Germline V gene lookup returns CDR1 MRHNA and CDR2 SNTAGT. Trimming removed 0 bases at V and 11 bases at J, with 12 bases between. The CDR3 contains 13 residues.

CDR3: CASSLGSGYSNEKLFF. As DNA, the CDR3 is TGTGCCAGCAGCCTCGGGTCAGGGTACTCTAATGAAAAACTGTTTTTT. The rearrangement joins TRBV7-2 to TRBJ1-4, with D tentatively TRBD1 (5 bases). CDR3 length: 16 amino acids. From germline, CDR1 is SGHTA and CDR2 FQGNSA. Trimming stripped 5 bases from V and 3 bases from J, with 16 bases between.

This rearrangement joins TRBV20-1 to TRBJ1-4; the D gene is possibly TRBD1 (6 bases). Per the germline V gene, CDR1 is DFQATT and CDR2 is SNEGSKA (reference sequence). Trimming removed 3 bases from V and 10 bases from J, with 21 bases in between. The CDR3 extends over 15 amino acids. CDR3 residues: CSASGHREFGGKLFF. The CDR3 DNA reads as TGCAGTGCTAGTGGTCACAGGGAGTTCGGAGGAAAACTGTTTTTT.

This clone was seen just once. This chain connects TRBV29-1 to TRBJ2-5, with D possibly TRBD2 on 7 matching bases. Germline CDR1 is SQVTM and CDR2 is ANQGSEA. CDR3 length: 11 amino acids. CDR3 protein: CVGGPQETQYF. As DNA, the CDR3 is TGCGTGGGGGGGCCCCAAGAGACCCAGTACTTC.